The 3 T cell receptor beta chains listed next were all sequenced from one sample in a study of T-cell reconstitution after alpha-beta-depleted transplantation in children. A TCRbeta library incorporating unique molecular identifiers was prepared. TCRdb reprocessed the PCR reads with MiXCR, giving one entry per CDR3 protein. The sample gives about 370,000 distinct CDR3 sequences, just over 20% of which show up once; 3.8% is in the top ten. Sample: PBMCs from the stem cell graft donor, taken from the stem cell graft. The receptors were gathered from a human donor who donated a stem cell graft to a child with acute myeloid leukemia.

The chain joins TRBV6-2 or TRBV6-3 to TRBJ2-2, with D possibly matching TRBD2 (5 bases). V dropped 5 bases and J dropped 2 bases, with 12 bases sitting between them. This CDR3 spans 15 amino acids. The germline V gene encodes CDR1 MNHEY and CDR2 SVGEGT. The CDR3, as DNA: TGTGCCAGCAGTCTGAGGGTAGTCAACACCGGGGAGCTGTTTTTT. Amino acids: CASSLRVVNTGELFF.

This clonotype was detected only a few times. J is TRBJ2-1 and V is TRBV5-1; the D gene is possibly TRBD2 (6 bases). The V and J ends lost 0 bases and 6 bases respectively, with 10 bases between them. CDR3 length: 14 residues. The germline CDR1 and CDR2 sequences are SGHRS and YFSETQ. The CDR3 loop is CASSLGGGPNEQFF. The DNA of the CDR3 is TGCGCCAGCAGCTTGGGGGGAGGTCCCAATGAGCAGTTCTTC.

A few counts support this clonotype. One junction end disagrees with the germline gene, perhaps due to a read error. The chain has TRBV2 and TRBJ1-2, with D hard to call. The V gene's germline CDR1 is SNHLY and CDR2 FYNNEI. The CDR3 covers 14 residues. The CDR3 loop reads CASSERMAGLWLNF. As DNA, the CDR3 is TGTGCCAGCAGTGAAAGGATGGCAGGCTTATGGCTGAACTTC.